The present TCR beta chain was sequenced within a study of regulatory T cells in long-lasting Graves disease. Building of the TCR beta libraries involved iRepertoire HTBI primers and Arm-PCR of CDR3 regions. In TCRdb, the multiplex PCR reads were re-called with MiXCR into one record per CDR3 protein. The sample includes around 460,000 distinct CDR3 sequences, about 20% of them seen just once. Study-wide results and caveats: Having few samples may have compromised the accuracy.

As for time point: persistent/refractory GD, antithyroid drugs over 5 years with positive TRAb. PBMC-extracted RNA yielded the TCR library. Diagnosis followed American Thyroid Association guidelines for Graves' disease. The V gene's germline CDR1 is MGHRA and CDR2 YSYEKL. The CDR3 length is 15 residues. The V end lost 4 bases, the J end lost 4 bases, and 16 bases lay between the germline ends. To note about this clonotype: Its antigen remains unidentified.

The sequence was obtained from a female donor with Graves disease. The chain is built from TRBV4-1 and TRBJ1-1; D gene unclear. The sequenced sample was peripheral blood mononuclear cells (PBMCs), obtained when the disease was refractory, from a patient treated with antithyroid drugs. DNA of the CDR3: TGCGCCAGCAGCCCAGCCCCGTTAAGAGCCACTGAAGCTTTCTTT. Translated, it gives CASSPAPLRATEAFF.